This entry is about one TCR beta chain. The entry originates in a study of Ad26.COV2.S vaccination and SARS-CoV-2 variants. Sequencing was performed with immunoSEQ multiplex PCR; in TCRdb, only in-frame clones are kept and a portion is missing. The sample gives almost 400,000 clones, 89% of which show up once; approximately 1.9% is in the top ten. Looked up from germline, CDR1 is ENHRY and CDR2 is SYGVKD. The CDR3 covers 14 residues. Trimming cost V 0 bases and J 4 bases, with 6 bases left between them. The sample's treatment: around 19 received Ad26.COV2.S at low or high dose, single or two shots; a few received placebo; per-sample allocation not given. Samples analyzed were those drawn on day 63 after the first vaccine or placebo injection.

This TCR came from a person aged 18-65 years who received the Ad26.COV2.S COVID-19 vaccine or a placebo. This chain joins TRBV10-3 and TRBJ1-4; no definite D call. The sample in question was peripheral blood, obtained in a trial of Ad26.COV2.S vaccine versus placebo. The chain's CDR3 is CAISESPVNEKLFF. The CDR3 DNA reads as TGTGCCATCAGTGAGTCGCCGGTTAATGAAAAACTGTTTTTT.